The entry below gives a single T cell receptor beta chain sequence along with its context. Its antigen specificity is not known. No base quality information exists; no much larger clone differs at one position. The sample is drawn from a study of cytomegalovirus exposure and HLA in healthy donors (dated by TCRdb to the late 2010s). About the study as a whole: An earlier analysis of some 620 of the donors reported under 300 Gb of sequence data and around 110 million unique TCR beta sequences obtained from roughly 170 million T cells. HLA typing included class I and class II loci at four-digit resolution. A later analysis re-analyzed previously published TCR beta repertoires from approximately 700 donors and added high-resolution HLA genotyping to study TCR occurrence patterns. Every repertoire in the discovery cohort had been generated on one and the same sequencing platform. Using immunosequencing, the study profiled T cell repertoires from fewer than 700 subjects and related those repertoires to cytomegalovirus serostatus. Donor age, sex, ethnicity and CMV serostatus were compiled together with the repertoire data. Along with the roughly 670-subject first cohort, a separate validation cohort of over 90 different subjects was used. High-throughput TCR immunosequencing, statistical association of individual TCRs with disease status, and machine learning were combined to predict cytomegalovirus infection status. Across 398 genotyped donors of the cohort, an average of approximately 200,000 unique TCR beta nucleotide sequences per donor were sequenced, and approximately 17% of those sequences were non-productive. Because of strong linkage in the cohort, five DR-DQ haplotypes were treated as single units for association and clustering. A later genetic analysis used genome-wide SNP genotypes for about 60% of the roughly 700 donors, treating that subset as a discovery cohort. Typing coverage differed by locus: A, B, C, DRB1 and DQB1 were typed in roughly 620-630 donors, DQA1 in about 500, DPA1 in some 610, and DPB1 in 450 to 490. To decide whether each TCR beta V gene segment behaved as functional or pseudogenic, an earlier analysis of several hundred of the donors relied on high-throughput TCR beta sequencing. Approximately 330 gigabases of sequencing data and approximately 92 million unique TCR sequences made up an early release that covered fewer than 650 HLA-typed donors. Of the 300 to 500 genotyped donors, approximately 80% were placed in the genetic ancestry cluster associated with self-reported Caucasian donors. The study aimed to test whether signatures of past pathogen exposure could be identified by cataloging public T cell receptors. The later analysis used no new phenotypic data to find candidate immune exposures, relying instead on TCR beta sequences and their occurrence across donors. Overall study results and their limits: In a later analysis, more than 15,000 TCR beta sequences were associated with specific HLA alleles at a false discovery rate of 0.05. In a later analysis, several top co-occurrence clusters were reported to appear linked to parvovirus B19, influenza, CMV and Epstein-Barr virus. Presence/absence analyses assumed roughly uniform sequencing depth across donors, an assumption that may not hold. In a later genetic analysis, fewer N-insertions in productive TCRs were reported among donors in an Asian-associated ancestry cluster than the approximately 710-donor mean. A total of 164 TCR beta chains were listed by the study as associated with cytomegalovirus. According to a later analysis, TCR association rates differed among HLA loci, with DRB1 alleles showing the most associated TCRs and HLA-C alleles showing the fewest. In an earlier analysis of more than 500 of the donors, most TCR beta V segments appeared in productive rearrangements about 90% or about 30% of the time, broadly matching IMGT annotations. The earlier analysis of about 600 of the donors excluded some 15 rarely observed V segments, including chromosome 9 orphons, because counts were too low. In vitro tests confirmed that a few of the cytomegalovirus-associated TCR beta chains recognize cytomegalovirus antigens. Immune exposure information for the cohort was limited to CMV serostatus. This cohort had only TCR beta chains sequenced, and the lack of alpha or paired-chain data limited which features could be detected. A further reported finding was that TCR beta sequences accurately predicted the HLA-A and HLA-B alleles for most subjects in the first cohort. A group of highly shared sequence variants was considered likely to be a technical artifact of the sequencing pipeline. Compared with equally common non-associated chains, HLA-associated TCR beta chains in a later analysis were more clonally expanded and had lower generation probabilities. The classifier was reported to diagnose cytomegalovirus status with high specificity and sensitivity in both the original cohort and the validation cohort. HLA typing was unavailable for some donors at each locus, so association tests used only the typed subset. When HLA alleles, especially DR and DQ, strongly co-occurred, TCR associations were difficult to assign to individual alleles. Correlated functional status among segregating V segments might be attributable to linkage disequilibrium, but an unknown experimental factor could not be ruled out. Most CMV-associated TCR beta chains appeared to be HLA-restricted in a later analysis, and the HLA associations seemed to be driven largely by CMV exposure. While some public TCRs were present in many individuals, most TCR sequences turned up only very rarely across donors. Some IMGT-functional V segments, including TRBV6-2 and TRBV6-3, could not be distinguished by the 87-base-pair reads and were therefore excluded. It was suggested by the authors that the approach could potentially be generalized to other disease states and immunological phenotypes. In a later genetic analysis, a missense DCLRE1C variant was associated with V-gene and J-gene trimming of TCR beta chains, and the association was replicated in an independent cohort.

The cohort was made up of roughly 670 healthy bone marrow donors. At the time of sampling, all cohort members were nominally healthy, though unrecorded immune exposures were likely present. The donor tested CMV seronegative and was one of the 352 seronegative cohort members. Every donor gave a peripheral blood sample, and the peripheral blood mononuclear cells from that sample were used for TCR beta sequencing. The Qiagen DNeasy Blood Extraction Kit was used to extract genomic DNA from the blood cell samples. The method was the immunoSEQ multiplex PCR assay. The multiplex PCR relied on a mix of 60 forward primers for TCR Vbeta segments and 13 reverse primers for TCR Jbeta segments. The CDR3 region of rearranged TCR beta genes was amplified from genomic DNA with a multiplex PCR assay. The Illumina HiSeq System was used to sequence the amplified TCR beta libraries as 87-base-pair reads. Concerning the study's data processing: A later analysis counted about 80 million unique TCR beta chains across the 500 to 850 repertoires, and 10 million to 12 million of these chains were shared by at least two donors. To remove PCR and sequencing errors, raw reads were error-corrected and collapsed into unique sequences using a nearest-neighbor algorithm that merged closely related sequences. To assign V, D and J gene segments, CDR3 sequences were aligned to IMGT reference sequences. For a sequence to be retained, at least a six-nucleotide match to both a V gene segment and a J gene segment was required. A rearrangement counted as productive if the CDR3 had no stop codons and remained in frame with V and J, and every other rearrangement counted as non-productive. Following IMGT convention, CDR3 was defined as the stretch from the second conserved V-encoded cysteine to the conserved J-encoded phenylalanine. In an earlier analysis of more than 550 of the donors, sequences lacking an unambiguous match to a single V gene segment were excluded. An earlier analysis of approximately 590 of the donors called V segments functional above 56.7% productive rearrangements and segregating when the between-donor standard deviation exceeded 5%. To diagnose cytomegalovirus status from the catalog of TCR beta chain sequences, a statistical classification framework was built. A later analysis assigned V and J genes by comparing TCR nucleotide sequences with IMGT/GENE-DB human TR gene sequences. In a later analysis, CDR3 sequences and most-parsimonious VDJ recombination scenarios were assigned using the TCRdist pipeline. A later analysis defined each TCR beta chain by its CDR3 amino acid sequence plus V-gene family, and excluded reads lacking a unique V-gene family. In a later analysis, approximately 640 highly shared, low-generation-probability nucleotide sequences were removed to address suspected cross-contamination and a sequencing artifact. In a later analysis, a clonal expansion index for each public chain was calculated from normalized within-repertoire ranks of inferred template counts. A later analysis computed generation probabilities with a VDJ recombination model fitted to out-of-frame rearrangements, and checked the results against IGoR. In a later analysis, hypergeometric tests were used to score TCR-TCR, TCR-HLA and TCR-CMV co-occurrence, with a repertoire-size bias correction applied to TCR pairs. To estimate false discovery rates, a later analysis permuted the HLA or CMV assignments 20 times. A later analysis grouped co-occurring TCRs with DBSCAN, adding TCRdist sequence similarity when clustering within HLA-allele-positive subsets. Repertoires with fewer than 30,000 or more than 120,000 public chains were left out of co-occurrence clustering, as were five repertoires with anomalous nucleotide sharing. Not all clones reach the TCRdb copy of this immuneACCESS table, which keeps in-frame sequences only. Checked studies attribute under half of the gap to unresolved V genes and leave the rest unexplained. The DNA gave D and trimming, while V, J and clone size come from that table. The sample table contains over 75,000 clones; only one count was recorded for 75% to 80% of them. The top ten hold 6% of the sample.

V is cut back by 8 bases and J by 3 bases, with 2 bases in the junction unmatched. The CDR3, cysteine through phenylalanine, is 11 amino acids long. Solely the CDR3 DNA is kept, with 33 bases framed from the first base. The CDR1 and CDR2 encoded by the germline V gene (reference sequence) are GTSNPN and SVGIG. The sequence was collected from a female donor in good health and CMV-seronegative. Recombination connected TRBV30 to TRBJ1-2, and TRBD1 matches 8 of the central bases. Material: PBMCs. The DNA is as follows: TGTGCCCGGGGACAGGACTATGGCTACACCTTC. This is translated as CARGQDYGYTF. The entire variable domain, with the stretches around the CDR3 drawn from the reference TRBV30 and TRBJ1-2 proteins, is SQTIHQWPATLVQPVGSPLSLECTVEGTSNPNLYWYRQAAGRGLQLLFYSVGIGQISSEVPQNLSASRPQDRQFILSSKKLLLSDSGFYLCARGQDYGYTFGSGTRLTVV.